This TCR beta chain was found in a study of blood T cells in healthy people across ages. The study's findings and limits: Observed TCR beta diversity per million T cells went down as age went up. This fall followed a roughly linear course with age. Naive T cell percentage strongly correlated with TCR beta diversity. The study regarded diversity estimates from one million T cells as underestimates.

Germline lookup yields CDR1 MNHNY and CDR2 SVGAGI (reference sequence). Trimming removed 5 bases at V and 3 bases at J, with 12 bases between. The CDR3 has 14 residues. PCR was performed a second time for about 7 to 11 cycles using a sample-barcoded 5' primer and a J-beta primer mix. TCRdb used MiXCR to reprocess the 5' RACE reads, holding one entry per CDR3 protein. The sample has about 780,000 distinct CDR3 sequences; more than 35% are singletons. PBMCs numbering at least 7 million were isolated per sample. This clonotype was recorded a few times. The antigen is not known. This may stem from a read error, because a much larger clone lies one nucleotide away.

The chain combines TRBV6-6 with TRBJ2-3; D is uncertain. The receptor's source is a man older than 75 in good health. Sample: blood. The CDR3 region is CASSDPSGTDTQYF. Here the CDR3 DNA reads TGTGCCAGCAGTGACCCATCAGGAACAGATACGCAGTATTTT.